The 25 T cell receptor beta chains below come from one sample, sequenced in a study of cytomegalovirus exposure and HLA in healthy donors. PCR involved 60 Vbeta and 13 Jbeta primers. Sequencing used immunoSEQ multiplex PCR; TCRdb keeps in-frame clones, though not all of them. The table lists about 140,000 clones, roughly four fifths of them singletons. Sequenced sample: PBMCs. The receptors here all came from a man younger than 45 in good health and CMV-seropositive.

This clone has more than one count but fewer than ten. The chain couples TRBV28 to TRBJ2-6; 7 bases map to TRBD1. This CDR3 has 15 amino acids. The V gene's germline CDR1 is MDHEN and CDR2 SYDVKM. Trimming removed 3 bases from V and 1 base from J; junction bases left unmatched: 0. The CDR3 protein is CASSFRGSGANVLTF. DNA for the CDR3: TGTGCCAGCAGTTTCAGGGGGTCTGGGGCCAACGTCCTGACTTTC.

CDR3 DNA sequence: TGTGCCAGCAGTGACGCCTACGAGCAGTACTTC. Translating gives CASSDAYEQYF. V and J are TRBV6-1 and TRBJ2-7; unclear D gene. V was clipped by 3 bases and J by 2 bases, with 2 bases between them. Looked up from germline, CDR1 is MNHNS and CDR2 is SASEGT. CDR3 length: 11 residues.

Here the CDR3 reads CASSVAPQGSYEQYF. DNA for the CDR3: TGTGCCAGCAGCGTAGCCCCTCAGGGGTCCTACGAGCAGTACTTC. The V call is TRBV9, the J call TRBJ2-7, with a tentative D call TRBD1 (6 bases). V was pared by 0 bases and J by 1 base, with 11 bases between. The CDR3 covers 15 residues. Per the germline V gene, CDR1 is SGDLS and CDR2 is YYNGEE.

This clone was recorded once. This chain links TRBV11-3 with TRBJ2-3, with TRBD2 matching 12 bases. From germline, CDR1 is SGHNT and CDR2 YENEEA. Trimming at V came to 2 bases and at J to 0 bases, leaving 3 bases not matched to a gene. This CDR3 comprises 17 residues. The CDR3 DNA sequence: TGTGCCAGCAGCTTATTGACTAGCGGGAGTAGCACAGATACGCAGTATTTT. This codes for CASSLLTSGSSTDTQYF.

CDR3 in amino acids: CASSIPSGRFLMNEQFF. CDR3 nucleotides: TGTGCCAGTAGTATACCTAGCGGGAGATTCCTAATGAATGAGCAGTTCTTC. J is TRBJ2-1 and V is TRBV19; the match to TRBD2 covers 10 bases. CDR3 length: 17 amino acids. From germline, CDR1 is LNHDA and CDR2 SQIVND (reference sequence). The trim removed 2 bases at V and 7 bases at J, leaving 11 bases unmatched.

The J gene is TRBJ1-1, the V gene TRBV29-1, with TRBD1 matching 8 bases. The CDR3 is made up of 13 amino acids. The V segment lost 5 bases and the J segment 2 bases; nucleotides outside the gene matches: 4. Per the germline V gene, CDR1 is SQVTM and CDR2 is ANQGSEA. The CDR3 bases are TGCAGCGTTCGGACAGGGCTAAACACTGAAGCTTTCTTT. Amino acid sequence: CSVRTGLNTEAFF.

J is TRBJ2-7 and V is TRBV5-1, with 10 nucleotides matching TRBD1. V was pared by 0 bases and J by 3 bases, with 9 bases of the junction left unmatched. The CDR3 is 17 residues long. Germline CDR1 reads SGHRS; CDR2 reads YFSETQ. This CDR3 reads CASSLGLGQGVGYEQYF. The CDR3 coding sequence is TGCGCCAGCAGCTTGGGTCTAGGACAGGGGGTAGGCTACGAGCAGTACTTC.

This clone has only a few counts. The chain links TRBV10-3 to TRBJ2-7; possible D gene TRBD2, 7 bases. The CDR3 is 14 residues long. The germline V gene encodes CDR1 ENHRY and CDR2 SYGVKD. The V gene lost 5 bases and the J gene lost 0 bases, with 11 bases spanning the gap. This CDR3 is CAISSGTRSYEQYF. The CDR3 nucleotides read TGTGCCATCAGTAGCGGGACACGCTCCTACGAGCAGTACTTC.

V gene TRBV28 combines with J gene TRBJ2-7; TRBD1 matches 10 bases. This CDR3 contains 15 residues. The V segment lost 5 bases and the J segment 2 bases; nucleotides outside the gene matches: 6. The germline gives CDR1 MDHEN, CDR2 SYDVKM. CDR3 sequence reads: CASSAGTGVAYEQYF. The CDR3 coding sequence is TGTGCCAGCAGTGCCGGGACAGGGGTCGCCTACGAGCAGTACTTC.

The V and J genes are TRBV25-1 and TRBJ1-4; no definite D call. Trimming left V 1 base short and J 4 bases short, with 7 bases between. Germline V gives CDR1 MGHDK, CDR2 SYGVNS. This CDR3 has 14 residues. CDR3 amino acids: CASSESQYNEKLFF. As DNA, the CDR3 is TGTGCCAGCAGTGAATCGCAGTATAATGAAAAACTGTTTTTT.

This sequence joins TRBV11-2 and TRBJ2-3; 10 bases are shared with TRBD2. V shed 5 bases and J 2 bases; nucleotides not matched to a gene: 7. There are 16 residues in the CDR3. Germline V gives CDR1 SGHAT, CDR2 FQNNGV. CDR3 amino acids: CASSIIAGGPTDTQYF. The CDR3 DNA reads TGTGCCAGCAGCATAATAGCGGGAGGACCCACAGATACGCAGTATTTT.

This chain joins TRBV4-1 and TRBJ2-2; tentative D call: TRBD2 (5 bases). Trimming took 3 bases from V and 0 from J, leaving 5 bases between them. The germline V gene encodes CDR1 MGHRA and CDR2 YSYEKL. CDR3 size: 14 residues. The CDR3 DNA reads TGCGCCAGCAGCCAGGGAGCGAACACCGGGGAGCTGTTTTTT. It specifies CASSQGANTGELFF.

The V call is TRBV5-1, the J call TRBJ2-5; 9 bases agree with TRBD1. The ends lost 0 bases at V and 7 bases at J; junction bases unmatched: 10. Germline values: CDR1 SGHRS, CDR2 YFSETQ. The CDR3 length is 16 residues. This chain's CDR3 is CASSLGTGALYGTQYF. CDR3 DNA sequence: TGCGCCAGCAGCTTGGGGACAGGGGCCTTGTACGGGACCCAGTACTTC.

This clone was seen more than once but under ten times. The J gene is TRBJ1-5, the V gene TRBV27; 8 nucleotides match TRBD1. V lost 6 bases and J lost 4; bases outside the gene matches: 5. Germline loops: CDR1 MNHEY, CDR2 SMNVEV (reference sequence). The CDR3 is made up of 14 amino acids. The CDR3 DNA is TGTGCCAGCAGACCCGGGACAGGAAATCAGCCCCAGCATTTT. Its protein product is CASRPGTGNQPQHF.

This chain connects TRBV18 to TRBJ2-1; 9 bases fit TRBD2. J was trimmed by 4 bases and V by 2 bases; bases with no gene match: 9. This CDR3 comprises 17 residues. Per the germline V gene, CDR1 is KGHSH and CDR2 is LQKENI. The CDR3 DNA reads TGTGCCAGCTCACCAACCTCCGGGACTAGCTTATACAATGAGCAGTTCTTC. Amino acids: CASSPTSGTSLYNEQFF.

This sequence joins TRBV6-6 and TRBJ1-3; D gene unclear. Germline V gives CDR1 MNHNY, CDR2 SVGAGI (reference sequence). V was cut by 8 bases and J by 0 bases, with 11 bases left in between. CDR3 length: 14 residues. In DNA form, the CDR3 reads TGTGCCAGCGGGAGGGCTAGCTCTGGAAACACCATATATTTT. This sequence encodes CASGRASSGNTIYF.

Written as DNA, the CDR3 is TGCGCCAGCAGCTTCTCTCGGGGAAGGGAGTACAATGAGCAGTTCTTC. Protein: CASSFSRGREYNEQFF. The chain links TRBV5-1 to TRBJ2-1; maybe TRBD2 (5 bases). Trimming took 2 bases from V and 4 from J, leaving 16 bases between them. The germline V gene has CDR1 SGHRS and CDR2 YFSETQ. The CDR3 covers 16 residues.

J is TRBJ2-1 and V is TRBV5-1; TRBD2 matches at 8 bases. Germline values: CDR1 SGHRS, CDR2 YFSETQ. The CDR3 runs to 16 residues. The ends lost 4 bases at V and 7 bases at J; junction bases unmatched: 13. The chain's CDR3 is CASSPGDSGTLNEQFF. As DNA, the CDR3 is TGCGCCAGCAGCCCTGGCGATAGCGGGACCCTAAATGAGCAGTTCTTC.

The rearrangement links TRBV7-2 to TRBJ2-5, with 7 bases matching TRBD2. With 1 base clipped from V and 4 bases from J, the junction kept 9 bases outside the gene matches. From germline, CDR1 is SGHTA and CDR2 FQGNSA. The length of the CDR3 is 16 residues. CDR3 coding DNA: TGTGCCAGCAGCTTAGATCGGGCGGGAGCACGAGAGACCCAGTACTTC. It specifies CASSLDRAGARETQYF.

CDR3 in amino acids: CASSSSLAGALRNTGELFF. The CDR3 nucleotides read TGTGCCAGCAGCTCCAGTCTAGCGGGGGCCCTCCGGAACACCGGGGAGCTGTTTTTT. This chain uses TRBV9 with TRBJ2-2; 10 nucleotides align to TRBD2. V lost 4 bases to trimming and J lost 1 base; unmatched junction nucleotides: 13. The CDR3 loop spans 19 amino acids. Germline loops: CDR1 SGDLS, CDR2 YYNGEE.

This chain connects TRBV7-5 to TRBJ1-2; TRBD1, the table's D call, lacks a check against the DNA. TRBV7-5 is deemed a pseudogene. The CDR3 has 14 residues. The CDR3 loop reads CVRRRTSSNYGYTF. The CDR3 DNA follows: TGTGTCAGACGCCGGACATCTTCTAACTATGGCTACACCTTC.

This clone has only a few counts. This chain uses TRBV2 with TRBJ1-3; D is possibly TRBD1 (5 bases). V was shortened by 7 bases and J by 0 bases, with 10 bases between the two germline ends. CDR3 length equals 14 residues. CDR1 SNHLY and CDR2 FYNNEI come from the germline V gene. CDR3: CASTEQDSGNTIYF. CDR3 nucleotides: TGTGCCAGCACCGAACAGGACTCTGGAAACACCATATATTTT. Full variable domain (remainder filled in from reference TRBV2 and TRBJ1-3): EPEVTQTPSHQVTQMGQEVILRCVPISNHLYFYWYRQILGQKVEFLVSFYNNEISEKSEIFDDQFSVERPDGSNFTLKIRSTKLEDSAMYFCASTEQDSGNTIYFGEGSWLTVV.

The chain links TRBV6-1 to TRBJ2-7; a possible D gene is TRBD1 (6 bases). The CDR3 consists of 14 residues. From germline, CDR1 is MNHNS and CDR2 SASEGT. V was cut by 3 bases and J by 1 base, with 10 bases left in between. CDR3 sequence: CASSDWQGSYEQYF. The CDR3 nucleotides are TGTGCCAGCAGTGATTGGCAGGGGTCCTACGAGCAGTACTTC.

The rearrangement links TRBV11-1 to TRBJ2-1; a possible D gene is TRBD1 (7 bases). Germline V CDR1 and CDR2: SGHAT, FQDESV (reference sequence). V lost 2 bases and J lost 2, with 13 bases in between. The CDR3 is 16 residues long. The CDR3 reads CASSLTQGGTYNEQFF. CDR3 DNA sequence: TGTGCCAGCAGCTTAACCCAGGGGGGAACCTACAATGAGCAGTTCTTC.

The chain uses TRBV2 and TRBJ2-3, with TRBD1 as a possible D gene (6 bases). Germline CDR1 and CDR2: SNHLY and FYNNEI. This CDR3 region has 13 residues. V was trimmed by 1 base and J by 6 bases, leaving 8 bases between them. The DNA for the CDR3 is TGTGCCAGCAGTGAAGAGCAGGGGGATACGCAGTATTTT. The encoded protein is CASSEEQGDTQYF.